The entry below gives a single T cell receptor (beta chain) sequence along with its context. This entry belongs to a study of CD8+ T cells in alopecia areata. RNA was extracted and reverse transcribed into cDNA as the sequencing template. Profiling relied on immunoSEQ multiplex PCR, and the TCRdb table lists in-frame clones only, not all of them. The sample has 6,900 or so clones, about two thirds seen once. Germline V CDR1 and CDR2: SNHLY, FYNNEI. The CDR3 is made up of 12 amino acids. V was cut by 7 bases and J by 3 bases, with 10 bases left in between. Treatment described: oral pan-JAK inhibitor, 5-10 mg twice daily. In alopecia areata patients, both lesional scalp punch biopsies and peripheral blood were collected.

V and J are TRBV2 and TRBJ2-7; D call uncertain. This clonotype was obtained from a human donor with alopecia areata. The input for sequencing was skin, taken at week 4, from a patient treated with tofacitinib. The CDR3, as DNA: TGTGCCAGCATTGCACAAAACTACGAGCAGTACTTC. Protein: CASIAQNYEQYF.